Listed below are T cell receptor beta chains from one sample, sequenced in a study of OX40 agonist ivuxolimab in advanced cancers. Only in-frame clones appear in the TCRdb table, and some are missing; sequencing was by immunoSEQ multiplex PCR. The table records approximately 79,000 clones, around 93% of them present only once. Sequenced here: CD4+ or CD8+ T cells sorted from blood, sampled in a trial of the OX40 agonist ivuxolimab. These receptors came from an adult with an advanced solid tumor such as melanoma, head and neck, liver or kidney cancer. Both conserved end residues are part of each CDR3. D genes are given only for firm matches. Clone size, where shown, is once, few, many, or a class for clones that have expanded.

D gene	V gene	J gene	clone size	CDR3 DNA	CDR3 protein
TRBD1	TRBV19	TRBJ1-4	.	TGTGCCAGTAGTAGGGGGACAGTCAATGAAAAACTGTTTTTT	CASSRGTVNEKLFF
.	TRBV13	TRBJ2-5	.	TGTGCCAGCAGCTTCCGGCGGGGTATCGAGGAGACCCAGTACTTC	CASSFRRGIEETQYF
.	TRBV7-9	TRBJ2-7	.	TGTGCCAGCAGCGTGGAAGCCTACGAGCAGTACTTC	CASSVEAYEQYF
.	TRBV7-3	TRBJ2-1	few	TGTGCCAGCAGCGCCGGGGGTACTGAGCAGTTCTTC	CASSAGGTEQFF
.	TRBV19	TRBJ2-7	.	TGTGCCAGTAGTCAGGGTATGCCCTACGAGCAGTACTTC	CASSQGMPYEQYF
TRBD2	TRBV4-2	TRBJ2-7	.	TGTGCCAGCAGCCTCTTACGGGACTATCCGAAGATCCCCTACGAGCAGTACTTC	CASSLLRDYPKIPYEQYF
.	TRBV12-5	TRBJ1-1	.	TGTGCTAGTGGATTCTCCCGGGGGCTGGACGCTTTCTTT	CASGFSRGLDAFF
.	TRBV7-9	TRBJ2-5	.	TGTGCCAGCAGCGCAGGGGGAGGGGAGACCCAGTACTTC	CASSAGGGETQYF
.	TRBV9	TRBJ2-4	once	TGTGCCAGCAGCGTAGTAAGTCCAGTGAAAAACATTCAGTACTTC	CASSVVSPVKNIQYF
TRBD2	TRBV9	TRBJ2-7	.	TGTGCCAGCAGCGTAGGGACTAGGGACTGGTACGAGCAGTACTTC	CASSVGTRDWYEQYF
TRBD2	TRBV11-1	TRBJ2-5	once	TGTGCCAGCAGCTCTAGGACTAGCTTGGGGGAGACCCAGTACTTC	CASSSRTSLGETQYF
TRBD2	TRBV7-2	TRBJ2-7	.	TGTGCCAGCAGCCCCGCAGGAGCGGGGGGGCTCTACGAGCAGTACTTC	CASSPAGAGGLYEQYF
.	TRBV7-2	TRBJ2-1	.	TGTGCCAGCAGCCCGGGATTCACTAACAATGAGCAGTTCTTC	CASSPGFTNNEQFF
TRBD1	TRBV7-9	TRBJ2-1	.	TGTGCCAGCAGCCCACAGGGGGCGTCCTACAATGAGCAGTTCTTC	CASSPQGASYNEQFF
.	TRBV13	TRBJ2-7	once	TGTGCCAGCAGCTTAGTAGGGGGGGGTTCCTACGAGCAGTACTTC	CASSLVGGGSYEQYF
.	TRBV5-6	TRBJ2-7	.	TGTGCCAGCAGCTTGTGGGGGCCCTACGAGCAGTACTTC	CASSLWGPYEQYF
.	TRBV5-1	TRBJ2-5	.	TGCGCCAGCAGTACCTTCACAGGTCCAGAGACCCAGTACTTC	CASSTFTGPETQYF
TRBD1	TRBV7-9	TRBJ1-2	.	TGTGCCAGCAGCACCCAGGGACAGGGGAACTATGGCTACACCTTC	CASSTQGQGNYGYTF
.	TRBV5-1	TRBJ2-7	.	TGCGCCAGCAGCTTTGAAAAGCTCTACGAGCAGTACTTC	CASSFEKLYEQYF
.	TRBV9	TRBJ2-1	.	TGTGCCAGCAGCGTGGGGTGGGCGGGGTCCTACAATGAGCAGTTCTTC	CASSVGWAGSYNEQFF
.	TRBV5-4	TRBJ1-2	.	TGTGCCAGCAGCTTCTCGGAGGGGCACGGCTACACCTTC	CASSFSEGHGYTF
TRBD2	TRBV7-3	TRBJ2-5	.	TGTGCCAGCAGCTCCATAGCGGGGGGGTCGGAGACCCAGTACTTC	CASSSIAGGSETQYF
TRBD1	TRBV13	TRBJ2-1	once	TGTGCCAGCAGCTCCACAGGGGGCAGTGAGCAGTTCTTC	CASSSTGGSEQFF
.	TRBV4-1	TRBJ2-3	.	TGCGCCAGCAGCCAACTGGACAAATTTCCAGATACGCAGTATTTT	CASSQLDKFPDTQYF
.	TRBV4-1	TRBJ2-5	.	TGCGCCAGCAGCCAAGCCCCACCAGGGTTAGAGACCCAGTACTTC	CASSQAPPGLETQYF
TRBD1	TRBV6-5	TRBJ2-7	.	TGTGCCAGCAGGTACAACAGGGGACCTTACGAGCAGTACTTC	CASRYNRGPYEQYF
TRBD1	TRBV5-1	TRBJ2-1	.	TGCGCCACCGAGGGGGACAGCTACAATGAGCAGTTCTTC	CATEGDSYNEQFF
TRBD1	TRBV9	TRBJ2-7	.	TGTGCCAGCAGCCCAGGACAGGGGGCATGGGACGAGCAGTACTTC	CASSPGQGAWDEQYF
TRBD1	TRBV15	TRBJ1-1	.	TGTGCCACCAGCGGAGGTAGACAGGGGGTGAACACTGAAGCTTTCTTT	CATSGGRQGVNTEAFF
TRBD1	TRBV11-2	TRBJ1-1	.	TGTGCCAGCAGCTCACTGAGACAGGGGGGGATCACTGAAGCTTTCTTT	CASSSLRQGGITEAFF
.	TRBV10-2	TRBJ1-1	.	TGCGCCAGCAGTGAGGGGATGATGGACGCTTTCTTT	CASSEGMMDAFF
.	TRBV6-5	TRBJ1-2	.	TGTGCCAGCAGTTTATCGACAGGCCCTGGAGGCTACACCTTC	CASSLSTGPGGYTF
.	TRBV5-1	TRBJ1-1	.	TGCGCCAGCAGCTCCTCACAGGGACCCACTGAAGCTTTCTTT	CASSSSQGPTEAFF
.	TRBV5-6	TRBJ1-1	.	TGTGCCAGCAGCCAGGGTGGTGGCACTGAAGCTTTCTTT	CASSQGGGTEAFF
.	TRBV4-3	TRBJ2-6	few	TGCGCCAGCAGCCAAGAGCAGGGCTCTGGGGCCAACGTCCTGACTTTC	CASSQEQGSGANVLTF
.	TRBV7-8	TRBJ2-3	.	TGTGCCAGCAGCTTAGTAGAAGTCGGACACACGCAGTATTTT	CASSLVEVGHTQYF
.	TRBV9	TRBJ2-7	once	TGTGCCAGCAGCGTAGAGGCCGGAGGGTCCTACGAGCAGTACTTC	CASSVEAGGSYEQYF
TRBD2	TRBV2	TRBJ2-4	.	TGTGCCAGCAGTGAATGGCGGGGGTTAAAAAACATTCAGTACTTC	CASSEWRGLKNIQYF
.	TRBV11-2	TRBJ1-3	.	TGTGCCAGCAGATTACTAATGGGCATCGGAAACACCATATATTTT	CASRLLMGIGNTIYF
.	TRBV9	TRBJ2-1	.	TGTGCCAGCAGCGTAGGCGGGTTAGGTGAGCAGTTCTTC	CASSVGGLGEQFF
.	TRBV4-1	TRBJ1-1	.	TGCGCCAGCAGCCCCGGACACGGATATGAAGCTTTCTTT	CASSPGHGYEAFF
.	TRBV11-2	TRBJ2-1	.	TGTGCCAGCAGCGGGCCCGGGACGAATGAGCAGTTCTTC	CASSGPGTNEQFF
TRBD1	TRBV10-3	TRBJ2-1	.	TGTGCCATCAGCTCGACAGGGGATGAGCAGTTCTTC	CAISSTGDEQFF
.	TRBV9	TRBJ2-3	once	TGTGCCAGCAGCGTAGCCGGGGACCTTAGCACAGATACGCAGTATTTT	CASSVAGDLSTDTQYF
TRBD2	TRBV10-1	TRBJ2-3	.	TGCGCCAGCAGTGAGACTAGCGGGGTGGGAGATACGCAGTATTTT	CASSETSGVGDTQYF
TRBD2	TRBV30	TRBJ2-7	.	TGTGCCACACAGCGGGGGGGACCCCCCGAGCAGTACTTC	CATQRGGPPEQYF
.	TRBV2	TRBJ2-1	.	TGTGCCAGCCCAGTAGTAGGGAATGAGCAGTTCTTC	CASPVVGNEQFF
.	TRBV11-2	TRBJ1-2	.	TGTGCCAGCAGCTTTCTCGGACAAAAATCCAACTATGGCTACACCTTC	CASSFLGQKSNYGYTF
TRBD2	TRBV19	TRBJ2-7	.	TGTGCCAGTAGTATGGGGGAGGGGAACGAGCAGTACTTC	CASSMGEGNEQYF